This TCR beta chain was sequenced during a study of yellow fever vaccine responses in identical twins. General study findings and limits: Twins' vaccine T cell response reportedly gave the appearance of partial convergence and partial personalization.

Details on this clonotype: Its antigen is still unknown.

TCRdb redid the calling of the RT-PCR reads with MiXCR, one entry per CDR3 protein. This repertoire shows about 8,700 distinct CDR3 sequences, approximately 88% found once; its top ten account for about 2%. Trimming removed 2 bases at V and 0 bases at J, with 10 bases between. This CDR3 contains 16 residues. Looked up from germline, CDR1 is MGHRA and CDR2 is YSYEKL. This sample comprised T cells from blood (PBMCs), unsorted or a sorted subset (not recorded which), obtained before or after yellow fever vaccination (not recorded which). This rearrangement joins TRBV4-1 to TRBJ2-2; D gene unclear. The TCR originated in a woman between 18 and 29 years old who received the yellow fever vaccine. The CDR3 spells CASSQYKGSNTGELFF. DNA for the CDR3: TGCGCCAGCAGCCAATATAAGGGCTCGAACACCGGGGAGCTGTTTTTT.